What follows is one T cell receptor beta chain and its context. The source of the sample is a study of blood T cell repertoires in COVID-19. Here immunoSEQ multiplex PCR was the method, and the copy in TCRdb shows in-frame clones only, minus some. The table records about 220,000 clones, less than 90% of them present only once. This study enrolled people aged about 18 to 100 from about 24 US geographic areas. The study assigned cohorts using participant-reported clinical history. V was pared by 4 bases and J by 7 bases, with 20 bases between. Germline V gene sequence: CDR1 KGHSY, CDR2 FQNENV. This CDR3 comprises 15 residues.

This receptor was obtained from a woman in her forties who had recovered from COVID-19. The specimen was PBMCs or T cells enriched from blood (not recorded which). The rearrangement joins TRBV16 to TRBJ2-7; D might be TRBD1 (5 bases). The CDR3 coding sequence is TGTGCCAGCAGCCCCCAGGAGTTGGGGCTCGGGGAGCAGTACTTC. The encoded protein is CASSPQELGLGEQYF.